Following are 20 T cell receptor beta chains from one sample sequenced in a study of cytomegalovirus exposure and HLA in healthy donors. The PCR was carried out with 60 Vbeta primers and 13 Jbeta primers. Profiling relied on immunoSEQ multiplex PCR, and the TCRdb table lists in-frame clones only, not all of them. Altogether 100,000 to 130,000 clones are present, approximately 80% being singletons, with the ten largest covering about 4.3%. Sequenced: PBMCs. Receptor source: a male donor in good health and CMV-seronegative.

Only a few counts were recorded for this clone. This chain links TRBV6-4 with TRBJ1-1; D uncertain. This CDR3 has 13 amino acids. The germline CDR1 and CDR2 sequences are MRHNA and SNTAGT. V gave up 2 bases and J gave up 7 bases, with 11 bases separating them. CDR3 loop: CASSDRAGSEAFF. DNA of the CDR3: TGTGCCAGCAGTGACAGGGCTGGGAGTGAAGCTTTCTTT.

The chain employs TRBV15 and TRBJ2-7, with 7 positions matching TRBD2. Germline V lookup: CDR1 LNHNV, CDR2 YYDKDF (reference sequence). Trimming took 6 bases from V and 0 from J; bases not matched to a gene: 8. This CDR3 is 15 amino acids long. DNA for the CDR3: TGTGCCACCAGTCCTGGGCGGGAGAGCTCCTACGAGCAGTACTTC. It yields the protein CATSPGRESSYEQYF. Combining the CDR3 with reference TRBV15 and TRBJ2-7 gives the whole variable domain DAMVIQNPRYQVTQFGKPVTLSCSQTLNHNVMYWYQQKSSQAPKLLFHYYDKDFNNEADTPDNFQSRRPNTSFCFLDIRSPGLGDTAMYLCATSPGRESSYEQYFGPGTRLTVT.

The chain joins TRBV30 to TRBJ2-5; D perhaps matches TRBD1 (6 bases). The DNA end favors TRBJ2-7, so the J call may be wrong. This CDR3 region has 11 residues. Germline V gene sequence: CDR1 GTSNPN, CDR2 SVGIG (reference sequence). CDR3 bases: TGTGCCTGGAGTGACAGGGACGAGCAGTACTTC. Its translation: CAWSDRDEQYF.

The rearrangement joins TRBV30 to TRBJ2-7; D unresolved. Germline V gene data show CDR1 as GTSNPN and CDR2 as SVGIG (reference sequence). V lost 0 bases, J lost 9 bases, and 21 bases lay in between. The CDR3 runs 15 residues. The chain's CDR3 is CAWSVLHDRPRGQYF. The CDR3 DNA reads TGTGCCTGGAGTGTTTTGCATGACCGCCCCCGCGGGCAGTACTTC.

CDR3 region: CASSAPGTSHEQYF. In DNA, the CDR3 is TGTGCCAGCAGCGCCCCCGGGACTAGCCACGAGCAGTACTTC. The V and J genes are TRBV9 and TRBJ2-7, with 9 bases matching TRBD2. This CDR3 contains 14 residues. In germline, CDR1 is SGDLS, CDR2 YYNGEE. The ends lost 3 bases at V and 5 bases at J; junction bases unmatched: 6.

This chain uses TRBV19 with TRBJ2-3; no definite D call. Per the germline V gene, CDR1 is LNHDA and CDR2 is SQIVND (reference sequence). The CDR3 loop spans 13 amino acids. Trimming shortened V by 9 bases and J by 2 bases, and 12 bases separated the two germline ends. This CDR3 reads CASIESNTDTQYF. In DNA, the CDR3 is TGTGCCAGCATCGAGAGTAACACAGATACGCAGTATTTT.

This clone was found once. The chain links TRBV2 to TRBJ1-1, with 8 bases identical to TRBD1. CDR1 and CDR2 from the germline V gene are SNHLY and FYNNEI. V lost 7 bases, J lost 1 base, and 2 bases stayed unmatched. The CDR3 spans 13 residues. The CDR3 DNA reads as TGTGCCAGCACCGACAGGGGGAACACTGAAGCTTTCTTT. It yields the protein CASTDRGNTEAFF.

This clone turned up a few times. The genes are TRBV2 and TRBJ1-2; 8 bases match TRBD1. The V and J ends lost 0 bases and 1 base, in that order; junction bases with no gene match: 4. Germline loops: CDR1 SNHLY, CDR2 FYNNEI. The CDR3 spans 16 residues. Here the CDR3 reads CASSEAGQVLNYGYTF. In DNA form, the CDR3 reads TGTGCCAGCAGTGAAGCGGGACAGGTCCTTAACTATGGCTACACCTTC.

The rearrangement joins TRBV6-5 to TRBJ1-5; D is unclear. Germline V CDR1 and CDR2: MNHEY, SVGAGI. The ends were cut back, 11 bases at V and 7 bases at J, with 24 bases in the middle. This CDR3 is 15 amino acids long. As DNA, the CDR3 is TGTGCCGCCTCGAGAGACGGAACCGTCGGGCAGCCCCAGCATTTT. This encodes CAASRDGTVGQPQHF.

The chain carries TRBV18 and TRBJ2-7, with a tentative D call TRBD1 (5 bases). V was clipped by 6 bases and J by 5 bases, with 17 bases between them. Germline V CDR1 and CDR2: KGHSH, LQKENI. The CDR3 spans 14 residues. CDR3 DNA: TGTGCCAGCTCCCCAAACGAAACAGGCGACGAGCAGTACTTC. Encoded protein: CASSPNETGDEQYF.

The chain couples TRBV5-1 to TRBJ2-5; 7 bases align to TRBD1. Germline V lookup: CDR1 SGHRS, CDR2 YFSETQ. Trimming cost V 3 bases and J 2 bases; bases outside gene matches: 4. The CDR3 has 14 residues. Here the CDR3 DNA reads TGCGCCAGCAGCTATGGGACAGTTCAAGAGACCCAGTACTTC. Encoded protein: CASSYGTVQETQYF.

CDR3 sequence: CASSGTGGPAFTGELFF. CDR3 nucleotides: TGTGCCAGCAGTGGGACGGGAGGACCCGCCTTCACCGGGGAGCTGTTTTTT. The chain couples TRBV2 to TRBJ2-2; 7 bases line up with TRBD2. CDR1 and CDR2 from the germline V gene are SNHLY and FYNNEI. The junction had 12 bases not matched to a gene; V was cut back by 4 bases and J by 4 bases. CDR3 length: 17 residues. The entire variable domain, with the rest obtained from reference TRBV2 and TRBJ2-2, is as follows: EPEVTQTPSHQVTQMGQEVILRCVPISNHLYFYWYRQILGQKVEFLVSFYNNEISEKSEIFDDQFSVERPDGSNFTLKIRSTKLEDSAMYFCASSGTGGPAFTGELFFGEGSRLTVL.

J is TRBJ2-7 and V is TRBV28; 9 bases match TRBD1. In germline, CDR1 is MDHEN, CDR2 SYDVKM. After removal of 6 bases from V and 3 bases from J, the junction contained 0 bases not matched to a gene. This CDR3 region has 12 residues. CDR3 in DNA: TGTGCCAGCAGGGACAGGGGCTACGAGCAGTACTTC. This sequence encodes CASRDRGYEQYF.

The rearrangement joins TRBV7-9 to TRBJ1-2; 7 bases fit TRBD1. Germline V gene data show CDR1 as SEHNR and CDR2 as FQNEAQ (reference sequence). The CDR3 extends over 14 amino acids. Trimming at V came to 5 bases and at J to 4 bases, leaving 7 bases not matched to a gene. DNA of the CDR3: TGTGCCAGCAGCGTTTCCGGGACAGTCTATGGCTACACCTTC. It codes for CASSVSGTVYGYTF. The full variable domain, completed using reference TRBV7-9 and TRBJ1-2, is DTGVSQNPRHKITKRGQNVTFRCDPISEHNRLYWYRQTLGQGPEFLTYFQNEAQLEKSRLLSDRFSAERPKGSFSTLEIQRTEQGDSAMYLCASSVSGTVYGYTFGSGTRLTVV.

This clone has a handful of counts. The rearrangement uses TRBV29-1 and TRBJ2-1; the match to TRBD2 covers 10 bases. The germline CDR1 and CDR2 sequences are SQVTM and ANQGSEA. The length of the CDR3 is 14 residues. The trim removed 4 bases at V and 4 bases at J, leaving 4 bases unmatched. The CDR3 sequence is CSVVGLAAYNEQFF. The CDR3 region has the DNA TGCAGCGTTGTTGGACTAGCGGCTTACAATGAGCAGTTCTTC.

The genes are TRBV6-1 and TRBJ1-1; TRBD1 might be the D (6 bases). The CDR3 has 13 residues. V was pared by 7 bases and J by 5 bases, with 14 bases between. The germline CDR1 and CDR2 sequences are MNHNS and SASEGT. The CDR3 sequence: CASIWGQGTEAFF. The CDR3 nucleotides read TGTGCCAGCATTTGGGGGCAGGGAACTGAAGCTTTCTTT.

CDR3 DNA sequence: TGCAGCGTTGGATCGTTAGTCCAAGAGACCCAGTACTTC. It codes for CSVGSLVQETQYF. This rearrangement joins TRBV29-1 to TRBJ2-5; D unclear. Germline CDR1 SQVTM, CDR2 ANQGSEA. The CDR3 totals 13 residues. V lost 4 bases and J lost 1, with 10 bases in between.

V is TRBV7-8 and J is TRBJ1-1; possible D gene TRBD1, 5 bases. Germline V gene sequence: CDR1 SGHVS, CDR2 FQNEAQ. This CDR3 has 14 residues. V lost 5 bases to trimming and J lost 4 bases, with 14 bases between them. The CDR3 DNA reads TGTGCCAGCAGCCACAACATAAGGGGCACTGAAGCTTTCTTT. This codes for CASSHNIRGTEAFF.

This chain uses TRBV6-5 with TRBJ2-1; D call uncertain. Per germline, CDR1 MNHEY and CDR2 SVGAGI. The ends were cut back, 5 bases at V and 1 base at J, with 9 bases in the middle. The CDR3 spans 14 residues. The CDR3 spells CASSSDPSYNEQFF. As DNA, the CDR3 is TGTGCCAGCAGTAGCGATCCTTCCTACAATGAGCAGTTCTTC.

This chain uses TRBV27 with TRBJ1-1; 8 nucleotides match TRBD1. The germline gives CDR1 MNHEY, CDR2 SMNVEV (reference sequence). The CDR3 is 15 residues long. Trimming cost V 7 bases and J 3 bases; bases outside gene matches: 10. The CDR3 region has the DNA TGTGCCAGCACCAGGCAGGGGGCTATGGACACTGAAGCTTTCTTT. It specifies CASTRQGAMDTEAFF.